The TCR beta chain described here comes from a study of blood T cell repertoires in COVID-19. This CDR3 has 13 amino acids. V lost 4 bases, J lost 1 base, and 7 bases lay in between. Germline-derived CDR1 and CDR2 are MNHEY and SVGAGI. Here immunoSEQ multiplex PCR was the method, and the copy in TCRdb shows in-frame clones only, minus some. Here the sample spans 150,000 to 200,000 clones, approximately 92% being singletons. This clonotype originated in a man under 40 with COVID-19, enrolled during active disease. Material: peripheral blood. The chain has TRBV6-5 and TRBJ1-1, with a possible D match to TRBD1 (5 bases). The CDR3 is CASSFTGNTEAFF. The CDR3 DNA is TGTGCCAGCAGTTTTACAGGGAACACTGAAGCTTTCTTT.